This T cell receptor beta chain was recovered during a study of blood T cell repertoires in COVID-19. The repertoire was sequenced with immunoSEQ multiplex PCR; TCRdb's copy has only in-frame clones and lacks some. Here the sample spans 210,000 or so clones, about 85% being singletons. CDR1 and CDR2 from the germline V gene are SGHKS and YYEKEE (reference sequence). The CDR3 has 14 amino acids. V was trimmed by 2 bases and J by 7 bases, leaving 15 bases between them. The chain links TRBV5-5 to TRBJ1-2, with no clear D. Sequencing used peripheral blood. This clonotype originated in a woman aged 18-29 years who had recovered from COVID-19. The CDR3 nucleotides read TGTGCCAGCAGCTTCCTGAGGAGTCAAAGTGGCTACACCTTC. Protein sequence: CASSFLRSQSGYTF.